This T cell receptor (beta chain) was sequenced for a study of cytomegalovirus exposure and HLA in healthy donors. Study-wide findings and caveats: Beyond CMV serostatus, there was no information to go on about immune exposure. Three of the chains that were CMV-associated were confirmed in vitro to be specific for CMV antigens. The presence/absence work took it that sequencing depth was about the same across donors.

As to this clone: Its antigen is still unknown.

Use of 60 Vbeta and 13 Jbeta primers characterized the PCR. Generated by immunoSEQ multiplex PCR, the TCRdb table keeps only in-frame clones and is missing some. The sample yields just over 25,000 clones, almost 70% seen once. V lost 6 bases and J lost 3; bases outside the gene matches: 7. The CDR3 sequence is 14 residues long. Germline CDR1 is MNHEY and CDR2 is SVGAGI. The TCR comes from a woman aged 45-65 years in good health and CMV-seronegative. The material sequenced was PBMCs. The chain couples TRBV6-5 to TRBJ2-7, with 8 bases identical to TRBD1. The DNA of the CDR3 is TGTGCCAGCAGGCCCCGGGACAGGAACTACGAGCAGTACTTC. Translation: CASRPRDRNYEQYF.